This is a list of T cell receptor beta chains from one sample in a study of blood T cell repertoires in COVID-19. TCRdb's table, derived via immunoSEQ multiplex PCR, lists solely in-frame clones and lacks some. The sample consists of approximately 530,000 clones, 85% to 90% of them appearing once. Sequences were obtained from peripheral blood. Receptor source: a woman between 50 and 59 years old with COVID-19, enrolled during active disease. CDR3s include the opening cysteine and the closing phenylalanine or tryptophan. The D gene is left open where the match is weak. Rows may omit the clone size; those that give it use once, few, many or a size class.

D,V,size,J,CDR3,DNA
TRBD1,TRBV5-1,.,TRBJ2-7,CASSLWTGESDEQYF,TGCGCCAGCAGCTTGTGGACAGGGGAAAGCGACGAGCAGTACTTC
.,TRBV24-1,.,TRBJ1-1,CAITGWSPEAFF,TGTGCCATCACAGGGTGGAGCCCTGAAGCTTTCTTT
TRBD1,TRBV12-3/TRBV12-4,.,TRBJ1-2,CASSFPDRVATF,TGTGCCAGCAGTTTCCCCGACAGGGTGGCCACCTTC
.,TRBV7-8,once,TRBJ2-7,CASRQGRLTRGNEQYF,TGTGCCAGCAGACAGGGACGCCTCACTCGGGGAAACGAGCAGTACTTC
TRBD1,TRBV4-1,.,TRBJ1-3,CASSQGYIGTVRNTIYF,TGCGCCAGCAGCCAAGGGTACATCGGGACAGTCCGAAACACCATATATTTT
TRBD1,TRBV6-5,.,TRBJ2-7,CASSRRTGYYEQYF,TGTGCCAGCAGTCGCCGGACAGGGTACTACGAGCAGTACTTC
TRBD2,TRBV10-1,.,TRBJ2-3,CASRGRERGFRDTQYF,TGCGCCAGCAGGGGGAGGGAGCGGGGGTTTCGAGATACGCAGTATTTT
TRBD1,TRBV18,.,TRBJ1-2,CASSPSRTGEPSEGYTF,TGTGCCAGCTCACCAAGTAGGACAGGGGAACCTTCGGAGGGCTACACCTTC
TRBD1,TRBV19,.,TRBJ1-4,CASRERTGSGTNEKLFF,TGTGCCAGTAGGGAACGGACAGGGTCTGGGACTAATGAAAAACTGTTTTTT
.,TRBV28,.,TRBJ1-1,CASSPLGEEDAAFF,TGTGCCAGCAGTCCCCTCGGGGAGGAGGACGCGGCTTTCTTT
TRBD1,TRBV28,.,TRBJ1-6,CASSADRTGRVYNSPLHF,TGTGCCAGCAGTGCCGATAGGACAGGGAGGGTATATAATTCACCCCTCCACTTT
.,TRBV5-1,.,TRBJ1-2,CASSLRVGYGYTF,TGCGCCAGCAGCTTGCGGGTCGGCTATGGCTACACCTTC
TRBD1,TRBV6-5,.,TRBJ2-7,CASSYSRGQSYEQYF,TGTGCCAGCAGTTACTCGAGGGGACAGTCTTACGAGCAGTACTTC
.,TRBV11-2,.,TRBJ1-1,CASSFERETEAFF,TGTGCCAGCAGCTTTGAAAGGGAGACTGAAGCTTTCTTT
.,TRBV5-4,.,TRBJ2-3,CASSIPLRGTQYF,TGTGCCAGCAGCATCCCTTTACGGGGAACGCAGTATTTT
TRBD2,TRBV18,once,TRBJ2-1,CASSPSGGAYSYNEQFF,TGTGCCAGCTCACCCTCGGGGGGGGCATATTCCTACAATGAGCAGTTCTTC
.,TRBV19,.,TRBJ2-1,CASSNREDEQFF,TGTGCCAGTAGTAACAGGGAAGATGAGCAGTTCTTC
.,TRBV11-2,.,TRBJ2-3,CASSRSADTQYF,TGTGCCAGCAGCCGGTCAGCGGATACGCAGTATTTT
.,TRBV30,.,TRBJ1-1,CAWSVTANTEAFF,TGTGCCTGGAGTGTAACAGCGAACACTGAAGCTTTCTTT
.,TRBV3-1/TRBV3-2,.,TRBJ1-2,CASSQGPDSVYGYTF,TGTGCCAGCAGCCAGGGACCGGACAGCGTCTATGGCTACACCTTC
TRBD1,TRBV10-2,once,TRBJ1-5,CASSENRGQRQPQHF,TGCGCCAGCAGTGAAAACAGGGGGCAGAGGCAGCCCCAGCATTTT
.,TRBV4-1,once,TRBJ2-1,CASSRRTGGAKYNEQFF,TGCGCCAGCAGTCGTAGAACTGGGGGGGCCAAATACAATGAGCAGTTCTTC
TRBD1,TRBV6-5,.,TRBJ1-2,CASSYPGGQGKYGYTF,TGTGCCAGCAGTTACCCTGGAGGACAGGGCAAATATGGCTACACCTTC
TRBD1,TRBV10-3,few,TRBJ1-2,CAISPGQGASGYTF,TGTGCCATCAGCCCGGGACAGGGGGCTTCCGGCTACACCTTC
.,TRBV5-1,.,TRBJ1-2,CASSLESTGSGYTF,TGCGCCAGCAGCTTGGAGTCTACAGGGTCTGGCTACACCTTC
TRBD1,TRBV7-6,once,TRBJ2-2,CASRATGPGTGELFF,TGTGCCAGTAGAGCGACAGGGCCAGGGACCGGGGAGCTGTTTTTT
.,TRBV3-1/TRBV3-2,few,TRBJ1-5,CASSHQDNQPQHF,TGTGCCAGCAGCCACCAGGACAATCAGCCCCAGCATTTT
.,TRBV28,.,TRBJ1-4,CATVGGREKLFF,TGTGCCACGGTGGGGGGTCGTGAAAAACTGTTTTTT
.,TRBV5-1,.,TRBJ2-5,CASRQEEETQYF,TGCGCCAGCCGTCAGGAGGAAGAGACCCAGTACTTC
.,TRBV12-3/TRBV12-4,.,TRBJ2-7,CASSFGRDYEQYF,TGTGCCAGCAGTTTCGGCAGGGACTACGAGCAGTACTTC
.,TRBV21-1,.,TRBJ1-3,CAPGSGNTIYF,TGTGCCCCGGGGTCGGGAAACACCATATATTTT
TRBD2,TRBV11-2,.,TRBJ2-2,CASSVSLAGGGGELFF,TGTGCCAGCAGCGTCTCACTAGCGGGGGGAGGCGGGGAGCTGTTTTTT
TRBD1,TRBV5-1,.,TRBJ2-7,CASSLGGQGYEQYF,TGCGCCAGCAGCTTGGGGGGACAGGGGTACGAGCAGTACTTC
TRBD1,TRBV5-1,.,TRBJ1-5,CASSLEDRNQPQHF,TGCGCCAGCAGCTTGGAGGACAGGAATCAGCCCCAGCATTTT
TRBD1,TRBV2,.,TRBJ1-2,CASMGTALLNYGYTF,TGTGCCAGCATGGGGACAGCCCTTCTTAACTATGGCTACACCTTC
.,TRBV2,.,TRBJ1-4,CASSAEGTNEKLFF,TGTGCCAGCAGCGCGGAGGGAACTAATGAAAAACTGTTTTTT
TRBD2,TRBV6-2/TRBV6-3,.,TRBJ2-3,CASSYGTTRLADTQYF,TGTGCCAGCAGTTACGGGACTACCCGACTAGCAGATACGCAGTATTTT
TRBD1,TRBV9,.,TRBJ1-2,CASSQGAGRNYGYTF,TGTGCCAGCAGCCAGGGGGCAGGGCGGAACTATGGCTACACCTTC
.,TRBV5-6,.,TRBJ2-7,CASSLGGGADEQYF,TGTGCCAGCAGCTTAGGGGGGGGAGCCGACGAGCAGTACTTC
.,TRBV19,.,TRBJ1-1,CASSMGTNTEAFF,TGTGCCAGTAGTATGGGCACGAACACTGAAGCTTTCTTT